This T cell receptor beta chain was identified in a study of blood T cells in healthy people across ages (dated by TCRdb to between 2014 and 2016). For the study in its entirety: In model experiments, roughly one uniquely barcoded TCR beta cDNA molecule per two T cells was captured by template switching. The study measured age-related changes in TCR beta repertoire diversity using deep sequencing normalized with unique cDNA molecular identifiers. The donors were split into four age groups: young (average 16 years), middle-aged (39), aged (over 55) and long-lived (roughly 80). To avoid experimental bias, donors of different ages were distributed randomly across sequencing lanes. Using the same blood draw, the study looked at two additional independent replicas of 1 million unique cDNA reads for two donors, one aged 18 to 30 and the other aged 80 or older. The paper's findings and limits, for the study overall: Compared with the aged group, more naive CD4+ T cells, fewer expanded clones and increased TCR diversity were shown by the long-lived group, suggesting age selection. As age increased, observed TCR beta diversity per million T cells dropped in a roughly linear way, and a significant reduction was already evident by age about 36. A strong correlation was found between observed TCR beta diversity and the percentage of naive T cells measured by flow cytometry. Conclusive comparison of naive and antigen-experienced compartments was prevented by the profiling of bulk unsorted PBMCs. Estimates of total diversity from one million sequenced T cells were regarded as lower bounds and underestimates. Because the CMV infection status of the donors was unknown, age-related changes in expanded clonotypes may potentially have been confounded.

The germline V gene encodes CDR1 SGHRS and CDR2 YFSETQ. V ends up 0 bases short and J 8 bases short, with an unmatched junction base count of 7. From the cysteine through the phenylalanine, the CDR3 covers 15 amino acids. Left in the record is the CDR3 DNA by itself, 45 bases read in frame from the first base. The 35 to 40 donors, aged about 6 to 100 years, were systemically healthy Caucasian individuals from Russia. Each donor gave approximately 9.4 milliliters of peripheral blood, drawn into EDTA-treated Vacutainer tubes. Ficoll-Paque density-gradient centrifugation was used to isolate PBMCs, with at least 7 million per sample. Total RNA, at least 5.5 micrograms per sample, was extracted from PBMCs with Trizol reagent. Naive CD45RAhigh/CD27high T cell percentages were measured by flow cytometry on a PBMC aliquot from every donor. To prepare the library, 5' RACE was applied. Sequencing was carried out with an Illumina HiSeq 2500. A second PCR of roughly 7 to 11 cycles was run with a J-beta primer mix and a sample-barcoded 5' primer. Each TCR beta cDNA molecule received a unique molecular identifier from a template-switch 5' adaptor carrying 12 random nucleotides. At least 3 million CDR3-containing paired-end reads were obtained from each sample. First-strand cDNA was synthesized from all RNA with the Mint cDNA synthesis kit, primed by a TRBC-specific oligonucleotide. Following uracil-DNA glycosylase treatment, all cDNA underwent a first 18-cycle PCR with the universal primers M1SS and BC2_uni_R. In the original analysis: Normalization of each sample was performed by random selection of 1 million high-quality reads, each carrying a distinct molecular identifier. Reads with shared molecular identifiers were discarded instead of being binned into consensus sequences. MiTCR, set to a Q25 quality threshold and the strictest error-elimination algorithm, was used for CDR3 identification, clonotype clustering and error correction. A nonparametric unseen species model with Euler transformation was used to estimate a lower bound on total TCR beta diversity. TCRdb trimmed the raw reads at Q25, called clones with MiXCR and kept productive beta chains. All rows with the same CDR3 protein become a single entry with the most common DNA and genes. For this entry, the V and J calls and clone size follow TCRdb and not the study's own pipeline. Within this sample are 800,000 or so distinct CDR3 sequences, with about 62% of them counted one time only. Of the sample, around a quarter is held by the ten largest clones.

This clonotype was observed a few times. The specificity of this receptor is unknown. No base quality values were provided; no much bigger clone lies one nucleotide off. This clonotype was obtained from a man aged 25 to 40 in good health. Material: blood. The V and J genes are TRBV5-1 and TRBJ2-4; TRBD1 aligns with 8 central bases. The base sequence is TGCGCCAGCAGCTTGGAGGGCAGGGGGCTTGACATTCAGTACTTC. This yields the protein CASSLEGRGLDIQYF.